This T cell receptor (beta chain) came from a study of cytomegalovirus exposure and HLA in healthy donors. Findings of the study overall: A missense DCLRE1C variant was associated with V- and J-gene trimming of TCR beta chains in a later analysis, and an independent cohort replicated the association.

V lost 3 bases, J lost 6 bases, and 1 base stayed unmatched. CDR1 DFQATT and CDR2 SNEGSKA come from the germline V gene (reference sequence). The CDR3 is 11 amino acids. A multiplex PCR was run with 60 Vbeta primers and 13 Jbeta primers. Here immunoSEQ multiplex PCR was the method, and the copy in TCRdb shows in-frame clones only, minus some. The sample records over 110,000 clones, approximately 80% being singletons. As regards this clone: The antigen is unknown.

The V and J genes are TRBV20-1 and TRBJ2-7; 8 positions match TRBD2. Sequenced sample: PBMCs. The TCR sequence derives from a woman aged 18-30 years in good health and CMV-seropositive. CDR3 nucleotides: TGCAGTGCTAGCGGGGGGGCCGAGCAGTACTTC. The encoded protein is CSASGGAEQYF.